The present entry profiles one T cell receptor (beta chain) with its context. Its antigen is currently unknown. The time point here: week 11, during vaccination. Vaccinated patients received 300 ug of mutant IDH1 20-mer peptide per dose, with topical imiquimod. Data came from immunoSEQ multiplex PCR; TCRdb stores just in-frame clones and leaves some out. The data show about 130,000 clones, roughly 77% seen once. These data are taken from a study of a mutant IDH1 vaccine in newly diagnosed glioma. Study details: All eight of the vaccinations patients received fell in weeks 1, 3, 5, 7, 11, 15, 19 and 23. Prior therapy was radiotherapy, temozolomide, or both; most received both. Treated patients comprised around 60% males and around 38% females, mean age approximately 37 years. Study results and limitations: Alterations occurring in top peripheral T cell clonotypes seemed unrelated to pseudoprogression.

This CDR3 has 16 residues. The sequences come from PBMCs, collected from a glioma patient whose treatment included an IDH1 peptide vaccine. The chain combines TRBV21-1 with TRBJ2-1; TRBD2, the table's D call, lacks a check against the DNA. TRBV21-1 is tagged as a pseudogene. The TCR was taken from a man in his forties or fifties with glioma. CDR3 bases: TGTGCCAGCAGCCCCGGGACTAGTGGTCCCTACAATGAGCAGTTCTTC. Amino acids: CASSPGTSGPYNEQFF.